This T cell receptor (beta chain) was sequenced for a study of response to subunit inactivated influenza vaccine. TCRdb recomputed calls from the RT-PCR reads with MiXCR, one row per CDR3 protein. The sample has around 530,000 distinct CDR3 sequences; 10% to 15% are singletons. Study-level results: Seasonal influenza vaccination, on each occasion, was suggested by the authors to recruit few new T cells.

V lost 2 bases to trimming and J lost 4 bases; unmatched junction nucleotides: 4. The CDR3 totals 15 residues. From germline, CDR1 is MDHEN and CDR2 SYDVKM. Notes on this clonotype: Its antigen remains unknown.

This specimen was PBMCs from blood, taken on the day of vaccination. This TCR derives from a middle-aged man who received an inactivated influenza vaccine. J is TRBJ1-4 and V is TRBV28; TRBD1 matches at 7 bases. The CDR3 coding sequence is TGTGCCAGCAGTTTAGGCGGGACAGTTAATGAAAAACTGTTTTTT. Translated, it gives CASSLGGTVNEKLFF.